The 3 T cell receptor beta chains listed next were all sequenced from one sample in a study of cytomegalovirus exposure and HLA in healthy donors. TCRdb's table, derived via immunoSEQ multiplex PCR, lists solely in-frame clones and lacks some. The sample lists some 310,000 clones; approximately 88% were seen once. The sequenced material came from PBMCs. All receptors derive from a man aged 25-45 years in good health and CMV-seronegative.

The J gene is TRBJ2-5, the V gene TRBV7-2, with D possibly matching TRBD2 (5 bases). The germline gives CDR1 SGHTA, CDR2 FQGNSA. V was cut by 5 bases and J by 4 bases, with 11 bases left in between. The CDR3 is 13 residues long. This CDR3 reads CASSPAGGETQYF. Written as DNA, the CDR3 is TGTGCCAGCAGCCCTGCGGGTGGAGAGACCCAGTACTTC.

This CDR3 reads CASSLESGYTF. DNA for the CDR3: TGTGCCAGCAGCTTAGAGAGTGGCTACACCTTC. The chain joins TRBV11-2 to TRBJ1-2; D gene ambiguous. Germline V lookup: CDR1 SGHAT, CDR2 FQNNGV. The CDR3 covers 11 residues. Trimming took 0 bases from V and 7 from J, leaving 3 bases between them.

J is TRBJ1-5 and V is TRBV28; maybe TRBD1 (6 bases). The CDR3 is made up of 15 amino acids. Germline CDR1 reads MDHEN; CDR2 reads SYDVKM. The germline V and J ends were trimmed by 1 base and 6 bases, with 13 bases remaining between them. This CDR3 reads CASSLLTLDSQPQHF. CDR3 DNA: TGTGCCAGCAGTTTATTAACGCTGGACAGTCAGCCCCAGCATTTT.